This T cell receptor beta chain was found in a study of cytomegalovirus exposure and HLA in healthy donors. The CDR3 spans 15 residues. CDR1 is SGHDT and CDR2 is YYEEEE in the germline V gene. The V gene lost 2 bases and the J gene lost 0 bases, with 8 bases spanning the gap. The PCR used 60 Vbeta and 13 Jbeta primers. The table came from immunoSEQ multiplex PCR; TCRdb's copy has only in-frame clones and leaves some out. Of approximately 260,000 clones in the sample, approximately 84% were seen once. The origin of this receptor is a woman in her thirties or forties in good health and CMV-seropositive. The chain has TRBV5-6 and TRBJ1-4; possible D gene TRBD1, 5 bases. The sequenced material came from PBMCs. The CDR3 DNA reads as TGTGCCAGCAGCTTACGGACATCAACTAATGAAAAACTGTTTTTT. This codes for CASSLRTSTNEKLFF.